This entry is about one T cell receptor beta chain. The CDR3 length is 13 residues. From germline, CDR1 is MNHNS and CDR2 SASEGT. Trimming stripped 7 bases from V and 3 bases from J, with 10 bases between. This specimen comes from a study of a mutant IDH1 vaccine in newly diagnosed glioma. Sequenced by immunoSEQ multiplex PCR; TCRdb stores in-frame clones only, minus some. The repertoire holds about 92,000 clones, about four fifths seen once, with approximately 7.4% in the top ten. Time point: baseline, week 1 (first vaccination visit). The treatment: pre-vaccination baseline after standard-of-care therapy.

The receptor was derived from a woman aged 45-60 years with glioma. The source was PBMCs, collected from a glioma patient treated with radiotherapy, temozolomide or both. The chain carries TRBV6-1 and TRBJ1-3, with D unclear. CDR3 nucleotide sequence: TGTGCCAGCAATGCCGGGTATGGAAACACCATATATTTT. Protein: CASNAGYGNTIYF.